This is a list of T cell receptor beta chains from one sample in a study of T cell repertoires in cytomegalovirus infection. TCRdb ran MiXCR on the reads and lists one entry per CDR3 protein. The sample records nearly 550,000 distinct CDR3 sequences, approximately 16% being singletons. What was sequenced was CD8+ T cells from PBMCs. The receptors here all came from a human donor in good health (CMV status not recorded). Some clones in this sample may be carry-over from other donors' samples. CDR3s leave out the opening cysteine and the closing phenylalanine or tryptophan.

v_call: TRBV20-1
cdr3_aa: SARPDRALSTDTQY

v_call: TRBV2
cdr3_aa: ASLPLPRDLLYGYT

v_call: TRBV7-6
cdr3_aa: ASSLAREGLRTGELF

v_call: TRBV7-3
cdr3_aa: ASSLLGTGDEQY

v_call: TRBV6-6
cdr3_aa: ASSYSGGAHYEQY

v_call: TRBV12-3/TRBV12-4
cdr3_aa: ASRQRQNTGELF

v_call: TRBV19
cdr3_aa: ASSTPEGSSTGELF

v_call: TRBV11-1
cdr3_aa: ASSTLRTSGNEQF

v_call: TRBV19
cdr3_aa: ASTSDITGFTEAF

v_call: TRBV6-5
cdr3_aa: ASSYYPSRMNTGELF

v_call: TRBV15
cdr3_aa: ATSRAGLAGAHEQF